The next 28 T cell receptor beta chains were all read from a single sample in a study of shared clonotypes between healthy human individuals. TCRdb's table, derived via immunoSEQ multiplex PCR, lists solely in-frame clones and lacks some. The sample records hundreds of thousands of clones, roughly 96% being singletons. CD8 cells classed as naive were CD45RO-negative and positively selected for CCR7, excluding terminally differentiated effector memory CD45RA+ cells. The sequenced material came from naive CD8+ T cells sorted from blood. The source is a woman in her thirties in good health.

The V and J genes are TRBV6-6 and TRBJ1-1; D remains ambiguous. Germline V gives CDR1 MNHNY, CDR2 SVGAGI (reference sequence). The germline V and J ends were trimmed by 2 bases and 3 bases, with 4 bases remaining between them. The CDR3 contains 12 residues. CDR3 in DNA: TGTGCCAGCAGTTACGAGTACACTGAAGCTTTCTTT. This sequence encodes CASSYEYTEAFF.

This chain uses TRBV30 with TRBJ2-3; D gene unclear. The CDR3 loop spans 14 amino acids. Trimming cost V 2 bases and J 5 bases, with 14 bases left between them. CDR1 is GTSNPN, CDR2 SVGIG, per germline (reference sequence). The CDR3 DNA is TGTGCCTGGAGTAAGGGCAACGGCGGAGATACGCAGTATTTT. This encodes CAWSKGNGGDTQYF.

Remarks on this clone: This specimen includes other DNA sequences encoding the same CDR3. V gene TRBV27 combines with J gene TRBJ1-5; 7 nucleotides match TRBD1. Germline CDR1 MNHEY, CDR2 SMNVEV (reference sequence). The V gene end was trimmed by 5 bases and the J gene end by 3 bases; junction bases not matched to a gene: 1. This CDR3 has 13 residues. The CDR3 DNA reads TGTGCCAGCAGTGGGACAGTCAATCAGCCCCAGCATTTT. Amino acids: CASSGTVNQPQHF.

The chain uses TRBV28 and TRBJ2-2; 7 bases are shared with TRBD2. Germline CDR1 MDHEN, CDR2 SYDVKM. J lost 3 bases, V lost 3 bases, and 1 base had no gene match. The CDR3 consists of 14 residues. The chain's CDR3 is CASSFAGDTGELFF. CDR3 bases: TGTGCCAGCAGTTTCGCGGGAGACACCGGGGAGCTGTTTTTT.

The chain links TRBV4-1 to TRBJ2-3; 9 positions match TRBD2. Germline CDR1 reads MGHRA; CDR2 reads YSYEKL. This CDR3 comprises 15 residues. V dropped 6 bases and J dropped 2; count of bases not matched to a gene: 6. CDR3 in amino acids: CASSLSGRVTDTQYF. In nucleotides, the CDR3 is TGCGCCAGCAGTCTTAGCGGGAGAGTCACAGATACGCAGTATTTT.

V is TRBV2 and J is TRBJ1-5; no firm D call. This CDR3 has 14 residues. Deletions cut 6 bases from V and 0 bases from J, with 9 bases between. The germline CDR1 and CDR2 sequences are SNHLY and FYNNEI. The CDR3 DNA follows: TGTGCCAGCAGAAGGACTGATAGCAATCAGCCCCAGCATTTT. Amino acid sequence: CASRRTDSNQPQHF.

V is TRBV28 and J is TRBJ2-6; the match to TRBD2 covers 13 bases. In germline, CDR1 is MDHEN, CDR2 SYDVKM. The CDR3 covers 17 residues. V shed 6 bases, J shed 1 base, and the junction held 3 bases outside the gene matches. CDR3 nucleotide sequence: TGTGCCAGCAGGGGACTAGCGGGATTTTCTGGGGCCAACGTCCTGACTTTC. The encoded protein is CASRGLAGFSGANVLTF.

CDR3 region: CASSIDRTLLDEQYF. CDR3 DNA: TGTGCCAGCAGCATCGACAGGACCCTCCTCGACGAGCAGTACTTC. This chain joins TRBV5-4 and TRBJ2-7; weak D call: TRBD1 (6 bases). V lost 4 bases, J lost 5 bases, and 19 bases lay in between. Germline values: CDR1 SGHNT, CDR2 YYREEE (reference sequence). The CDR3 contains 15 residues.

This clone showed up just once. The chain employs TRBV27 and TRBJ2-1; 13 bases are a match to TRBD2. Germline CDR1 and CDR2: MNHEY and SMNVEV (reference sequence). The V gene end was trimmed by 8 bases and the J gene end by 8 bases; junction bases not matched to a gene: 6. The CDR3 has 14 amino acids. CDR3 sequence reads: CASSGLAGEDEQFF. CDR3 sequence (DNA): TGTGCCAGCTCAGGACTAGCGGGAGAAGATGAGCAGTTCTTC.

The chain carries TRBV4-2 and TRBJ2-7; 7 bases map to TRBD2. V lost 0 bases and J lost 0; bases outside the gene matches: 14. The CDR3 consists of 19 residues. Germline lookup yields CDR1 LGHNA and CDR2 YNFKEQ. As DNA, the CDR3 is TGTGCCAGCAGCCAAGATTTAGTGGGGCTAGCGGAGAGCTCCTACGAGCAGTACTTC. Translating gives CASSQDLVGLAESSYEQYF.

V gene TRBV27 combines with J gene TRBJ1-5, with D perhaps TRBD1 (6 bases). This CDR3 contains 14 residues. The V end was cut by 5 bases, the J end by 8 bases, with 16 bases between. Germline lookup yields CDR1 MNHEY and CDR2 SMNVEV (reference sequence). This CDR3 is CASSTEGGQEPQHF. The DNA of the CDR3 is TGTGCCAGCAGTACAGAGGGGGGGCAAGAGCCCCAGCATTTT.

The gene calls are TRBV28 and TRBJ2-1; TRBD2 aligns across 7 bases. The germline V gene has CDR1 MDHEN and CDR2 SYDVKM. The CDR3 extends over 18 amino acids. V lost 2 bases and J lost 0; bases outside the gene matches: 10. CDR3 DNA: TGTGCCAGCAGTTTAAGGTGGAGGCTAGCGGCCTCCTACAATGAGCAGTTCTTC. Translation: CASSLRWRLAASYNEQFF.

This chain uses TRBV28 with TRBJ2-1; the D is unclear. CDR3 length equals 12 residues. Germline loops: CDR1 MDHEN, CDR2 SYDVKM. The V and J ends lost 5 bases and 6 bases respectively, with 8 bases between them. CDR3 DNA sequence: TGTGCCAGCAGTCCCCCGAGCAATGAGCAGTTCTTC. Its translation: CASSPPSNEQFF.

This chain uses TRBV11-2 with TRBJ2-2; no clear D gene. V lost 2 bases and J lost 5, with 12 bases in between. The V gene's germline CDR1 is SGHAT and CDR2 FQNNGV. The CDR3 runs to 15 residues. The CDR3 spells CASSLIMADTGELFF. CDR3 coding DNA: TGTGCCAGCAGCTTAATTATGGCGGATACCGGGGAGCTGTTTTTT.

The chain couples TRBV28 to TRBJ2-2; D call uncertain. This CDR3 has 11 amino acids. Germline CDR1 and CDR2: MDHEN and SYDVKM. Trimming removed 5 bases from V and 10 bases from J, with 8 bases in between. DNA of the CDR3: TGTGCCAGCAGTCCCCCCGTGGAGCTGTTTTTT. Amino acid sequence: CASSPPVELFF.

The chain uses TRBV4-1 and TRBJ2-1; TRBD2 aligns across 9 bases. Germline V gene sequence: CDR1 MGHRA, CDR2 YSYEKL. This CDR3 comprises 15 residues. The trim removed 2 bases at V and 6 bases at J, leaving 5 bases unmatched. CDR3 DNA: TGCGCCAGCAGCCAAAGATGGGGACTAGCCAATGAGCAGTTCTTC. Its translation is CASSQRWGLANEQFF.

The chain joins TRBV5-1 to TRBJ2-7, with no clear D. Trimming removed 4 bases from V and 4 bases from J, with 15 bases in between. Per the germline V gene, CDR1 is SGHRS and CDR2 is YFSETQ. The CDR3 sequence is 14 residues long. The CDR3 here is CASSPKGQSYEQYF. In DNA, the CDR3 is TGCGCCAGCAGCCCAAAGGGCCAATCTTACGAGCAGTACTTC.

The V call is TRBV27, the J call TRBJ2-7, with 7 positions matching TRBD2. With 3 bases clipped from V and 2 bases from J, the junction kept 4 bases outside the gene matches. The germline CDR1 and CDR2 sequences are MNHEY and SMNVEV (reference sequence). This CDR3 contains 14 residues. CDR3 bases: TGTGCCAGCAGTTTTCTAGCGGAGACCTACGAGCAGTACTTC. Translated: CASSFLAETYEQYF.

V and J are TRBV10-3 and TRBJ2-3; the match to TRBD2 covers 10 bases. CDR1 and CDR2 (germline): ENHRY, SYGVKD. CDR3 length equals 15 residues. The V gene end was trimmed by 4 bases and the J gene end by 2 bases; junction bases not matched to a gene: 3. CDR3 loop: CAISVLAGNTDTQYF. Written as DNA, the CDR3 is TGTGCCATCAGTGTACTAGCGGGGAACACAGATACGCAGTATTTT.

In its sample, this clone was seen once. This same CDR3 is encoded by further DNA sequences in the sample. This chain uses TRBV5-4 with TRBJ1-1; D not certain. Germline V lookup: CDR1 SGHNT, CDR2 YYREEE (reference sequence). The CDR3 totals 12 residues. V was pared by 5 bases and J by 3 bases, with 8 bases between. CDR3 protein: CASSLVDTEAFF. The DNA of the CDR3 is TGTGCCAGCAGTCTCGTGGACACTGAAGCTTTCTTT.

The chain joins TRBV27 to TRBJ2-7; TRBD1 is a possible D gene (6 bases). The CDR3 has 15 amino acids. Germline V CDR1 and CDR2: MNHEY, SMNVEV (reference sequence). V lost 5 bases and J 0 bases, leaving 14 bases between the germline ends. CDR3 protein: CASSPGQLGSYEQYF. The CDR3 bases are TGTGCCAGCAGTCCTGGACAGCTCGGCTCCTACGAGCAGTACTTC.

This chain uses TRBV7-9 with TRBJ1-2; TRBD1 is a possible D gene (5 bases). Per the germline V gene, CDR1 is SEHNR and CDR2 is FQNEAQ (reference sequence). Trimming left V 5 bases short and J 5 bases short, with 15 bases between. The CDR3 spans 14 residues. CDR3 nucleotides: TGTGCCAGCAGCAGTAGGGACTTCTTATATGGCTACACCTTC. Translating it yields CASSSRDFLYGYTF. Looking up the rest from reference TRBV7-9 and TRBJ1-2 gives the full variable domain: DTGVSQNPRHKITKRGQNVTFRCDPISEHNRLYWYRQTLGQGPEFLTYFQNEAQLEKSRLLSDRFSAERPKGSFSTLEIQRTEQGDSAMYLCASSSRDFLYGYTFGSGTRLTVV.

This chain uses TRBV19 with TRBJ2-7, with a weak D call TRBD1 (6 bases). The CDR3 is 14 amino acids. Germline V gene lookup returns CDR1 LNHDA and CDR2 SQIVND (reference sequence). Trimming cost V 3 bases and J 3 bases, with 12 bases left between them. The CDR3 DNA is TGTGCCAGTAGTATCGCCGGCAGGGGCTACGAGCAGTACTTC. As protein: CASSIAGRGYEQYF.

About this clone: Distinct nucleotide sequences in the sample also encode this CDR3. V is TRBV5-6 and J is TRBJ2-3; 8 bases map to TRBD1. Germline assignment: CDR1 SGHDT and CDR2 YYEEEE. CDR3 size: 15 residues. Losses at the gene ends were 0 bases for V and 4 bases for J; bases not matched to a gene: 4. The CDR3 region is CASSLEDRAPDTQYF. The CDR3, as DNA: TGTGCCAGCAGCTTGGAGGACAGGGCCCCAGATACGCAGTATTTT.

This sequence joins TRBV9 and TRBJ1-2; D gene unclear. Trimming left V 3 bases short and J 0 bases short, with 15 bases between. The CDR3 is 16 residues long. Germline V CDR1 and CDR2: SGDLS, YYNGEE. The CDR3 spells CASSGSREGSNYGYTF. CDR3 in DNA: TGTGCCAGCAGCGGGTCGAGGGAGGGTTCTAACTATGGCTACACCTTC.

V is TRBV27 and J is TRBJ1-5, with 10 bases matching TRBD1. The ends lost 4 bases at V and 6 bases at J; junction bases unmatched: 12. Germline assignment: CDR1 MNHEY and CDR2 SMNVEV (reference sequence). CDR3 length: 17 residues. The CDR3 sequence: CASSSHLTGGIGQPQHF. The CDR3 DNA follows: TGTGCCAGCAGTTCCCACCTGACAGGGGGCATAGGTCAGCCCCAGCATTTT.

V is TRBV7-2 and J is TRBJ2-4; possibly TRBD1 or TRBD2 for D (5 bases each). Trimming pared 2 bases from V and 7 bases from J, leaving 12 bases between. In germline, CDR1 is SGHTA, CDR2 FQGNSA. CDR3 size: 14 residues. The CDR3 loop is CASSLYGTVNIQYF. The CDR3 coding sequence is TGTGCCAGCAGCTTATATGGGACCGTGAACATTCAGTACTTC.

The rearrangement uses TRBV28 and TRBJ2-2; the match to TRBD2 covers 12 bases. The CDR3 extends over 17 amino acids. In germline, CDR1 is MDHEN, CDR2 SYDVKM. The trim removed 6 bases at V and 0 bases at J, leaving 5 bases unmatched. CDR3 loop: CASRPWTSGTNTGELFF. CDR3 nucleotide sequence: TGTGCCAGCAGACCTTGGACTAGCGGGACGAACACCGGGGAGCTGTTTTTT.